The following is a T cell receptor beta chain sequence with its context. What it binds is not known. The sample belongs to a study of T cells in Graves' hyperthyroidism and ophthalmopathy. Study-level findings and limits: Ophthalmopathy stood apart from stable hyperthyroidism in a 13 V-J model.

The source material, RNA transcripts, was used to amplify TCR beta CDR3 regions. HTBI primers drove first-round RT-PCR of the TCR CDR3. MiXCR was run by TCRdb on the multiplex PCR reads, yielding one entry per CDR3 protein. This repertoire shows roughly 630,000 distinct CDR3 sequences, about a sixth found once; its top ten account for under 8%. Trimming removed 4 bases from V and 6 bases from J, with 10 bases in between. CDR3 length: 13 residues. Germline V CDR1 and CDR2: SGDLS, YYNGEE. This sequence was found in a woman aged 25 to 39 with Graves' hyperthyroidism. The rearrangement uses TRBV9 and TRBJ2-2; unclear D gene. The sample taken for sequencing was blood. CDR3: CASSPGSPGELFF. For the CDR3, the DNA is TGTGCCAGCAGCCCAGGCTCCCCCGGGGAGCTGTTTTTT.